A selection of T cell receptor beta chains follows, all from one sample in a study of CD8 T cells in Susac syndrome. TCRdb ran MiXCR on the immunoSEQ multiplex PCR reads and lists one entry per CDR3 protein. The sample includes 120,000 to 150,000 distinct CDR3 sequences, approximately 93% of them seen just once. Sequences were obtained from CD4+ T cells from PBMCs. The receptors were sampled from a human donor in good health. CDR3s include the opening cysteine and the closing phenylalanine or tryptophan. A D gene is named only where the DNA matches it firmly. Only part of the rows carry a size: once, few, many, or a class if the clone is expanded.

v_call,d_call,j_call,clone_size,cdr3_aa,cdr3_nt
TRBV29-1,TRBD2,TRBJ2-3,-,CSVGGLAGADTQYF,TGCAGCGTTGGAGGACTAGCGGGTGCAGATACGCAGTATTTT
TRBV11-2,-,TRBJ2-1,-,CASSFNPNSYNEQFF,TGTGCCAGCAGCTTTAATCCAAATTCCTACAATGAGCAGTTCTTC
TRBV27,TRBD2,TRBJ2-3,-,CASSYPYPGSGRAGTQYF,TGTGCCAGCAGTTACCCCTATCCGGGTAGCGGGAGGGCCGGTACGCAGTATTTT
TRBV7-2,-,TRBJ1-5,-,CASSLTVNQPQHF,TGTGCCAGCAGCTTGACAGTCAATCAGCCCCAGCATTTT
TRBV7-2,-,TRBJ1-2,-,CASSTGPTGIGYTF,TGTGCCAGCAGCACTGGACCCACTGGGATCGGCTACACCTTC
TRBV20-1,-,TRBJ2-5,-,CSARVTGGTQYF,TGCAGTGCTAGAGTCACTGGGGGGACCCAGTACTTC
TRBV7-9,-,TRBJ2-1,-,CASSRSGADTYNEQFF,TGTGCCAGCAGCCGATCGGGGGCCGACACCTACAATGAGCAGTTCTTC
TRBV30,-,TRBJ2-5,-,CAWSGFSAYTGVPQYF,TGTGCCTGGAGTGGATTTTCGGCCTATACAGGCGTGCCCCAGTACTTC
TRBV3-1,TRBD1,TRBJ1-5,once,CASSQGQGTQPQHF,TGTGCCAGCAGCCAAGGACAGGGGACTCAGCCCCAGCATTTT
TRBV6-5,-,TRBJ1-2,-,CASSYGGVWGYTF,TGTGCCAGCAGTTATGGGGGGGTTTGGGGCTACACCTTC
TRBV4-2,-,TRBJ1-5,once,CASSQRGPSGNQPQHF,TGTGCCAGCAGCCAACGGGGCCCGTCGGGCAATCAGCCCCAGCATTTT
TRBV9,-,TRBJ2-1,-,CASSALINEQFF,TGTGCCAGCAGCGCTTTGATTAATGAGCAGTTCTTC
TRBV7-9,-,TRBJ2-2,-,CASIDLRVPGELFF,TGTGCCAGCATCGACCTCAGGGTTCCCGGGGAGCTGTTTTTT
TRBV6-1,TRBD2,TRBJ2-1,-,CASIFGLAGSSYNEQFF,TGTGCCAGCATCTTTGGACTAGCGGGAAGCTCCTACAATGAGCAGTTCTTC
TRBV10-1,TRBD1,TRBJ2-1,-,CASNPGVRDRGHNEQFF,TGCGCCAGCAATCCAGGGGTCCGGGACAGGGGCCACAATGAGCAGTTCTTC
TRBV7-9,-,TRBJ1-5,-,CASSLGSAGERPQHF,TGTGCCAGCAGCTTAGGATCGGCGGGGGAGCGGCCCCAGCATTTT
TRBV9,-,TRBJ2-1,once,CASSVGGTAGVAYNEQFF,TGTGCCAGCAGCGTAGGCGGGACAGCCGGAGTCGCATACAATGAGCAGTTCTTC
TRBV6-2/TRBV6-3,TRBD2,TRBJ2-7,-,CASSYRTTSGNIIDEQYF,TGTGCCAGCAGTTACCGCACTACTAGCGGGAACATCATCGACGAGCAGTACTTC
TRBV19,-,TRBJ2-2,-,CASSISPTNTGELFF,TGTGCCAGTAGTATCTCCCCTACGAACACCGGGGAGCTGTTTTTT
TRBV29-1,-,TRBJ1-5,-,CSVELGGAGQPQHF,TGCAGCGTTGAGTTGGGGGGGGCAGGCCAGCCCCAGCATTTT
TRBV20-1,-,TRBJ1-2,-,CSAMGFRGYTF,TGCAGTGCTATGGGATTCCGGGGCTACACCTTC
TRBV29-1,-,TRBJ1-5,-,CSVRDSNQPQHF,TGCAGCGTTCGAGATAGCAATCAGCCCCAGCATTTT
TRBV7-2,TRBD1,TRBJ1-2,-,CASSPDRDYGYTF,TGTGCCAGCAGCCCCGACAGGGACTATGGCTACACCTTC
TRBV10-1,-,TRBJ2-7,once,CASKWREWFYEQYF,TGCGCCAGCAAGTGGAGGGAGTGGTTCTACGAGCAGTACTTC
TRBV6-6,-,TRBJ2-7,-,CASSFPGPDYEQYF,TGTGCCAGCAGTTTCCCGGGACCCGACTACGAGCAGTACTTC
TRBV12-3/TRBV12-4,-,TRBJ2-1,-,CASSGRGLGSGGPYNEQFF,TGTGCCAGCAGTGGGAGGGGGCTTGGGTCGGGAGGGCCATACAATGAGCAGTTCTTC
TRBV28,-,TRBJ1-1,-,CASTSEGRTSEAFF,TGTGCCAGCACCTCCGAGGGTAGGACCAGTGAAGCTTTCTTT
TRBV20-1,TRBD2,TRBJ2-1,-,CSAVLAGGRKNEQFF,TGCAGTGCAGTACTAGCGGGAGGAAGGAAAAATGAGCAGTTCTTC
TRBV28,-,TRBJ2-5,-,CASNEGLRETQYF,TGTGCCAGCAATGAGGGACTCAGAGAGACCCAGTACTTC
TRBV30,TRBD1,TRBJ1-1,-,CAWDRVGPEAFF,TGTGCCTGGGACAGGGTCGGGCCTGAAGCTTTCTTT
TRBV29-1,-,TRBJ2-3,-,CSEGTDTQYF,TGCAGCGAGGGGACAGATACGCAGTATTTT
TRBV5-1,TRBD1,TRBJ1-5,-,CASSTGTGRDQPQHF,TGCGCCAGCAGCACCGGGACAGGGCGAGATCAGCCCCAGCATTTT
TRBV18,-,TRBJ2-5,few,CASSPTEETQYF,TGTGCCAGCTCCCCGACCGAAGAGACCCAGTACTTC
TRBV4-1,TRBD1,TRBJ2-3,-,CASSQTDRGRADTQYF,TGCGCCAGCAGCCAAACTGACAGGGGGCGCGCGGATACGCAGTATTTT
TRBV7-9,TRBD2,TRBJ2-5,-,CASTWTSGRETQYF,TGTGCCAGCACTTGGACTAGCGGGAGGGAGACCCAGTACTTC
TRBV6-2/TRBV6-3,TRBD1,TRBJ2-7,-,CASSNRDRASYEQYF,TGTGCCAGCAGCAACCGGGACAGGGCGTCCTACGAGCAGTACTTC
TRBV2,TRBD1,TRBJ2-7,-,CATRTGLTYEQYF,TGTGCCACCCGGACAGGGCTGACCTACGAGCAGTACTTC
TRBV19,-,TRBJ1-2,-,CASRRQGSDYGYTF,TGTGCCAGTAGGAGGCAGGGGAGTGACTATGGCTACACCTTC
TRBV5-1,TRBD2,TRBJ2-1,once,CASSLEGTNYNEQFF,TGCGCCAGCAGCTTGGAGGGGACTAACTACAATGAGCAGTTCTTC
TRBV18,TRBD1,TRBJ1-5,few,CASSPPGTGGSQPQHF,TGTGCCAGCTCACCACCTGGGACAGGGGGGAGTCAGCCCCAGCATTTT
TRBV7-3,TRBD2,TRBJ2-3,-,CASSLLAGVDTQYF,TGTGCCAGCAGCTTACTAGCGGGAGTAGATACGCAGTATTTT
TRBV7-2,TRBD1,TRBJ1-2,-,CASSLRSDRFYYGYTF,TGTGCCAGCAGCTTAAGGTCGGACAGGTTCTACTATGGCTACACCTTC
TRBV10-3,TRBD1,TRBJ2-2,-,CAISEVAGGTGELFF,TGTGCCATCAGTGAGGTGGCAGGGGGCACCGGGGAGCTGTTTTTT
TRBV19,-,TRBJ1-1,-,CASSRQLMNTEAFF,TGTGCCAGTAGCCGACAGCTCATGAACACTGAAGCTTTCTTT
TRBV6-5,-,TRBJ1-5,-,CASSYIRDGNQPQHF,TGTGCCAGCAGTTATATCAGGGACGGCAATCAGCCCCAGCATTTT
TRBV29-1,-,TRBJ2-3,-,CSVDFGTDTQYF,TGCAGCGTTGATTTCGGCACAGATACGCAGTATTTT
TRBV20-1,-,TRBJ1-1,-,CSARVEGWWTEAFF,TGCAGTGCTAGAGTAGAAGGGTGGTGGACTGAAGCTTTCTTT
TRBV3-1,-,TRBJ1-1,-,CASGGVTEAFF,TGTGCCAGCGGAGGGGTCACTGAAGCTTTCTTT
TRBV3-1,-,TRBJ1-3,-,CASSQRGQGTGNTIYF,TGTGCCAGCAGCCAAAGGGGCCAAGGGACTGGAAACACCATATATTTT
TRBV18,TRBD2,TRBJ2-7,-,CASSPSGGGYYEQYF,TGTGCCAGCTCACCCTCGGGGGGAGGGTACTACGAGCAGTACTTC
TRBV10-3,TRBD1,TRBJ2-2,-,CAISESRTGNTGELFF,TGTGCCATCAGTGAGTCCCGGACAGGCAACACCGGGGAGCTGTTTTTT
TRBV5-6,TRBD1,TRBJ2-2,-,CASSLQGHPNTGELFF,TGTGCCAGCAGCTTACAGGGGCACCCGAACACCGGGGAGCTGTTTTTT
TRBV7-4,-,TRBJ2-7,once,CASSLDRNRYEQYF,TGTGCCAGCAGCTTAGACAGGAACAGATACGAGCAGTACTTC
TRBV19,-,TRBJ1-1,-,CASSISPIGGNTEAFF,TGTGCCAGTAGTATATCCCCAATAGGTGGGAACACTGAAGCTTTCTTT
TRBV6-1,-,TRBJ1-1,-,CASSEPIGRWNTEAFF,TGTGCCAGCAGTGAACCAATAGGCAGGTGGAACACTGAAGCTTTCTTT
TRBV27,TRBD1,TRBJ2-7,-,CASSYRQGAYEQYF,TGTGCCAGCAGTTATAGACAGGGGGCCTACGAGCAGTACTTC
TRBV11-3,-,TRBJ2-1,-,CASSVASEQFF,TGTGCCAGCAGCGTCGCCAGTGAGCAGTTCTTC
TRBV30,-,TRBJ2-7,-,CAWSVGVTIGEQYF,TGTGCCTGGAGTGTAGGGGTGACAATCGGCGAGCAGTACTTC
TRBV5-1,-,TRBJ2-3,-,CASSKSDPTEEQYF,TGCGCCAGCAGCAAATCGGACCCTACGGAGGAGCAGTATTTT